What follows are 24 T cell receptor beta chains derived from one specimen sequenced in a study of post-analysis software for immune sequencing data. General observations from the study: Among roughly five TRBV segments more frequent in patients than controls were TRBV5-6, TRBV5-1 and TRBV20-1.

The TCR beta cDNA libraries contained unique molecular identifiers. TCRdb reanalysed the PCR reads using MiXCR and keeps one entry per CDR3 protein. The table records roughly 670,000 distinct CDR3 sequences, approximately 60% of them present only once. Antigen specificity for these receptors is unknown. The sequenced sample was blood. These receptors were collected from a girl aged 2 to 9 with multiple sclerosis.

The V call is TRBV7-2, the J call TRBJ2-1, with D maybe TRBD1 (6 bases). The ends were cut back, 10 bases at V and 3 bases at J, with 10 bases in the middle. The germline V gene encodes CDR1 SGHTA and CDR2 FQGNSA. This CDR3 contains 12 residues. As DNA, the CDR3 is TGTGCCATCCGGGACAACTACAATGAGCAGTTCTTC. It encodes CAIRDNYNEQFF.

In this sample, this clonotype turned up a few times. CDR3 DNA sequence: TGCGCCAGCAGCTTGTTAGAAAGCGGGGAGTCTTACGAGCAGTACTTC. This sequence encodes CASSLLESGESYEQYF. The chain couples TRBV5-1 to TRBJ2-7, with 7 bases aligning to TRBD2. Trimming took 1 base from V and 4 from J; bases not matched to a gene: 11. Germline loops: CDR1 SGHRS, CDR2 YFSETQ. The CDR3 sequence is 16 residues long.

This chain uses TRBV29-1 with TRBJ2-1; 9 bases are shared with TRBD2. Per germline, CDR1 SQVTM and CDR2 ANQGSEA. The CDR3 totals 16 residues. The V gene end was trimmed by 1 base and the J gene end by 6 bases; junction bases not matched to a gene: 10. CDR3 in DNA: TGCAGCGTTGAAGGGTTCGGCGGGAGGGCCTCCAATGAGCAGTTCTTC. This encodes CSVEGFGGRASNEQFF.

This chain links TRBV20-1 with TRBJ2-5, with 7 bases that match TRBD2. The CDR3 runs 14 residues. The junction had 3 bases not matched to a gene; V was cut back by 1 base and J by 1 base. Looked up from germline, CDR1 is DFQATT and CDR2 is SNEGSKA (reference sequence). CDR3: CSARVGGTQETQYF. The DNA of the CDR3 is TGCAGTGCTAGAGTGGGAGGGACCCAAGAGACCCAGTACTTC.

This chain connects TRBV4-3 to TRBJ2-5; D unresolved. The CDR3 has 13 residues. Looked up from germline, CDR1 is LGHNA and CDR2 is YSLEER. The germline V and J ends were trimmed by 3 bases and 5 bases, with 10 bases remaining between them. The CDR3 reads CASSQRLLETQYF. CDR3 DNA sequence: TGCGCCAGCAGCCAGCGGCTGTTGGAGACCCAGTACTTC.

The chain couples TRBV11-2 to TRBJ1-1; 8 bases are shared with TRBD1. Germline V gene lookup returns CDR1 SGHAT and CDR2 FQNNGV. V shed 8 bases, J shed 3 bases, and the junction held 17 bases outside the gene matches. The CDR3 is 17 amino acids. CDR3 residues: CASGVRRTGSSYTEAFF. The CDR3 nucleotides are TGTGCCAGCGGCGTGAGACGGACAGGGAGTAGTTACACTGAAGCTTTCTTT. Using reference TRBV11-2 and TRBJ1-1 for the parts outside the CDR3, the full variable domain is EAGVAQSPRYKIIEKRQSVAFWCNPISGHATLYWYQQILGQGPKLLIQFQNNGVVDDSQLPKDRFSAERLKGVDSTLKIQPAKLEDSAVYLCASGVRRTGSSYTEAFFGQGTRLTVV.

The V and J genes are TRBV10-1 and TRBJ2-5; D possibly corresponds to TRBD2 (6 bases). The V end was cut by 0 bases, the J end by 5 bases, with 16 bases between. CDR3 length: 16 amino acids. Germline V lookup: CDR1 WNHNN, CDR2 SYGVQD (reference sequence). The CDR3 nucleotides are TGCGCCAGCAGTGAGTCGAATCGGGCGGGACGGGAGACCCAGTACTTC. Translated, it gives CASSESNRAGRETQYF.

This rearrangement joins TRBV4-1 to TRBJ2-1; 9 nucleotides line up with TRBD2. V dropped 5 bases and J dropped 7; count of bases not matched to a gene: 9. Germline V gene sequence: CDR1 MGHRA, CDR2 YSYEKL. CDR3 length: 15 amino acids. CDR3 residues: CASSSLGTSPNEQFF. The CDR3 DNA follows: TGCGCCAGCAGCTCCCTGGGGACTAGCCCTAATGAGCAGTTCTTC.

This chain uses TRBV6-6 with TRBJ1-1, with D perhaps matching TRBD1 (5 bases). CDR1 and CDR2 from the germline V gene are MNHNY and SVGAGI (reference sequence). The CDR3 contains 17 residues. Trimming took off 6 bases at V and 4 bases at J, with 24 bases between the two ends. CDR3 region: CASSLVGGGEWVTEAFF. CDR3 nucleotides: TGTGCCAGCAGCCTGGTCGGTGGAGGGGAATGGGTCACTGAAGCTTTCTTT.

This clonotype was seen at least ten times. The V and J genes are TRBV12-3 or TRBV12-4 and TRBJ1-2; D not certain. V lost 3 bases and J lost 1, with 6 bases in between. The CDR3 is 13 residues long. CDR3 DNA sequence: TGTGCCAGCAGTTTCGGGGATAACTATGGCTACACCTTC. This encodes CASSFGDNYGYTF.

This clonotype appeared a few times. The chain combines TRBV20-1 with TRBJ1-3; D is perhaps TRBD1 (6 bases). Looked up from germline, CDR1 is DFQATT and CDR2 is SNEGSKA (reference sequence). The CDR3 runs 14 residues. V lost 6 bases, J lost 2 bases, and 14 bases lay in between. The CDR3 sequence: CSAGVGAAGNTIYF. The CDR3 bases are TGCAGTGCCGGAGTGGGGGCTGCTGGAAACACCATATATTTT.

CDR3 amino acids: CASSTGTPNTEAFF. The CDR3 DNA reads TGTGCCAGCAGCACCGGGACGCCGAACACTGAAGCTTTCTTT. The V and J genes are TRBV13 and TRBJ1-1; D is possibly TRBD1 (5 bases). Trimming shortened V by 5 bases and J by 1 base, and 11 bases separated the two germline ends. The CDR3 spans 14 residues. Germline-derived CDR1 and CDR2 are PRHDT and FYEKMQ (reference sequence).

The chain links TRBV7-8 to TRBJ1-2; D perhaps matches TRBD1 (5 bases). This CDR3 region has 16 residues. The V end was cut by 2 bases, the J end by 0 bases, with 13 bases between. Germline V gene data show CDR1 as SGHVS and CDR2 as FQNEAQ. The CDR3 region has the DNA TGTGCCAGCAGCTTACATAAACAGGCCACTAACTATGGCTACACCTTC. It codes for CASSLHKQATNYGYTF.

This chain connects TRBV4-1 to TRBJ2-5, with TRBD2 identical over 12 bases. Trimming at V came to 1 base and at J to 5 bases, leaving 5 bases not matched to a gene. The CDR3 is 16 amino acids. Germline-derived CDR1 and CDR2 are MGHRA and YSYEKL. CDR3 amino acids: CASSQGLAGASETQYF. For the CDR3, the DNA is TGCGCCAGCAGCCAAGGACTAGCGGGAGCGAGTGAGACCCAGTACTTC.

The chain couples TRBV27 to TRBJ2-7, with D possibly being TRBD1 or TRBD2 (5 bases each). Between the trimmed V and J ends, which lost 5 bases and 3 bases, there was a span of 23 bases. CDR3 length: 17 residues. CDR1 is MNHEY and CDR2 is SMNVEV in the germline V gene (reference sequence). CDR3 in DNA: TGTGCCAGCAGTCCCCTTAGCTCCCTCGGGACCCACTACGAGCAGTACTTC. Residues: CASSPLSSLGTHYEQYF.

The V and J genes are TRBV6-5 and TRBJ2-4; a weak D match, TRBD2 (6 bases). The V end was cut by 0 bases, the J end by 1 base, with 13 bases between. CDR1 MNHEY and CDR2 SVGAGI come from the germline V gene. The CDR3 consists of 17 residues. CDR3 sequence (DNA): TGTGCCAGCAGTTACTCACGGGGGATCGGGGCCAAAAACATTCAGTACTTC. Translating it yields CASSYSRGIGAKNIQYF.

This chain joins TRBV3-1 and TRBJ2-3; D might be TRBD2 (5 bases). The CDR3 length is 16 residues. Germline V lookup: CDR1 LGHDT, CDR2 YNNKEL (reference sequence). The germline V and J ends were trimmed by 4 bases and 3 bases, with 17 bases remaining between them. The CDR3 is CASSLVTITRTDTQYF. The CDR3 DNA sequence: TGTGCCAGCAGCCTCGTGACGATCACTAGAACAGATACGCAGTATTTT.

The chain employs TRBV7-9 and TRBJ2-1; D is unclear. Germline loops: CDR1 SEHNR, CDR2 FQNEAQ (reference sequence). The CDR3 covers 15 residues. V was trimmed by 3 bases and J by 0 bases, leaving 9 bases between them. CDR3 in DNA: TGTGCCAGCAGCTTCCGGTTGGGCTCCTACAATGAGCAGTTCTTC. Translation: CASSFRLGSYNEQFF. Complete variable domain (other parts from reference TRBV7-9 and TRBJ2-1): DTGVSQNPRHKITKRGQNVTFRCDPISEHNRLYWYRQTLGQGPEFLTYFQNEAQLEKSRLLSDRFSAERPKGSFSTLEIQRTEQGDSAMYLCASSFRLGSYNEQFFGPGTRLTVL.

CDR3 DNA: TGTGCCAGCAGCAAAGCGGCAGGGGGCCCTGAAAAACTGTTTTTT. Protein: CASSKAAGGPEKLFF. The chain joins TRBV21-1 to TRBJ1-4; the DNA was not used to check the table's D call, TRBD1. TRBV21-1 is a pseudogene. The CDR3 consists of 15 residues.

The chain combines TRBV7-9 with TRBJ2-7; D ambiguous. Germline CDR1 and CDR2: SEHNR and FQNEAQ (reference sequence). Deletions cut 5 bases from V and 2 bases from J, with 16 bases between. This CDR3 has 15 residues. The CDR3 coding sequence is TGTGCCAGCAGCGTCTTCGGGTCGTCGGCCTACGAGCAGTACTTC. Amino acids: CASSVFGSSAYEQYF.

The chain has TRBV7-3 and TRBJ2-3, with D possibly matching TRBD2 (6 bases). V lost 4 bases to trimming and J lost 6 bases, with 11 bases between them. CDR3 size: 13 residues. CDR1 is SGHTA and CDR2 is FQGTGA in the germline V gene. In DNA form, the CDR3 reads TGTGCCAGCAGCTCCCGCCGGGGGGATACGCAGTATTTT. It codes for CASSSRRGDTQYF.

This clonotype was seen only a few times. The chain links TRBV5-1 to TRBJ2-1; 8 bases are shared with TRBD1. Trimming took 5 bases from V and 10 from J; bases not matched to a gene: 8. The germline gives CDR1 SGHRS, CDR2 YFSETQ. CDR3 size: 13 residues. The CDR3 spells CASRGTGPGEQFF. The CDR3 DNA reads as TGCGCCAGCAGGGGGACAGGCCCGGGGGAGCAGTTCTTC.

V usage is TRBV6-2 or TRBV6-3 and J usage is TRBJ2-3; no clear D gene. Germline loops: CDR1 MNHEY, CDR2 SVGEGT. Trimming cost V 4 bases and J 6 bases, with 11 bases left between them. The CDR3 totals 13 residues. CDR3 bases: TGTGCCAGCAGTTCCCCCCTAAGGGATACGCAGTATTTT. Encoded protein: CASSSPLRDTQYF.

The CDR3 loop is CASSQVAGSEQFF. Written as DNA, the CDR3 is TGTGCCAGCAGCCAAGTTGCTGGGAGTGAGCAGTTCTTC. The V gene is TRBV3-1, the J gene TRBJ2-1, with D perhaps TRBD2 (5 bases). V lost 1 base and J lost 9, with 10 bases in between. Germline CDR1 is LGHDT and CDR2 is YNNKEL (reference sequence). CDR3 length equals 13 residues.